The 14 T cell receptor beta chains below were found in one sample sequenced in a study of Graves' ophthalmopathy and Graves' hyperthyroidism (dated 2018 in TCRdb). This sample was sequenced with an Illumina HiSeq 2000. For repertoire sequencing, TCR beta CDR3 regions were amplified from RNA transcripts. A first-round RT-PCR used HTBI primers with the Qiagen OneStep RT-PCR kit, followed by a second-round multiplex PCR, size selection and purification. The public reads were quality trimmed at Q25 with fastp and then assembled into clones with MiXCR by TCRdb, keeping productive beta chains. Each CDR3 protein gets just one entry, which takes the most common genes and DNA from the rows behind it. Within this sample are more than 1,000,000 distinct CDR3 sequences, with roughly two fifths of them counted one time only. The biggest ten clones account for 11% of the sample. The sample consisted of peripheral blood or thyroid tissue (not recorded which). The receptors shown here come from an adult man with Graves' hyperthyroidism.

CDR3 sequence (DNA): TGCGCCAGCAGCCAATTTTCGGGACGGGCCTCCTACGAGCAGTACTTC. It codes for CASSQFSGRASYEQYF. The rearrangement joins TRBV4-3 to TRBJ2-7; perhaps D is TRBD1 or TRBD2 (5 bases each). Germline lookup yields CDR1 LGHNA and CDR2 YSLEER. V was shortened by 2 bases and J by 0 bases, with 14 bases between the two germline ends. The CDR3 totals 16 residues.

The chain has TRBV5-1 and TRBJ1-2; D call uncertain. The CDR3 spans 14 residues. The V end lost 0 bases, the J end lost 2 bases, and 8 bases lay between the germline ends. Germline CDR1 is SGHRS and CDR2 is YFSETQ. The CDR3 protein is CASSLESQNYGYTF. CDR3 nucleotides: TGCGCCAGCAGCTTGGAAAGCCAGAACTATGGCTACACCTTC.

This clonotype was detected many times. The rearrangement joins TRBV12-3 or TRBV12-4 to TRBJ1-1; D unresolved. Trimming stripped 7 bases from V and 11 bases from J, with 14 bases between. There are 11 residues in the CDR3. The CDR3, as DNA: TGTGCCAGCACCGACCGCTTGGAGGCTTTCTTT. This codes for CASTDRLEAFF.

This clonotype was observed many times. Here the CDR3 DNA reads TGTGCCAGCAGCACCTGGACAGGGAAGAACACTGAAGCTTTCTTT. It codes for CASSTWTGKNTEAFF. V is TRBV7-9 and J is TRBJ1-1; 8 bases match TRBD1. This CDR3 is 15 amino acids long. Germline lookup yields CDR1 SEHNR and CDR2 FQNEAQ (reference sequence). The ends lost 5 bases at V and 1 base at J; junction bases unmatched: 6.

The rearrangement links TRBV13 to TRBJ2-2; D remains ambiguous. V lost 6 bases, J lost 0 bases, and 8 bases lay in between. Germline CDR1 PRHDT, CDR2 FYEKMQ (reference sequence). There are 14 residues in the CDR3. The CDR3 reads CASRKISNTGELFF. The CDR3 DNA reads as TGTGCCAGCAGGAAAATATCGAACACCGGGGAGCTGTTTTTT.

This chain connects TRBV19 to TRBJ2-7; D uncertain. This CDR3 has 15 amino acids. Germline values: CDR1 LNHDA, CDR2 SQIVND (reference sequence). Trimming took 6 bases from V and 2 from J, leaving 17 bases between them. Here the CDR3 reads CASRTDSQSPYEQYF. The CDR3 DNA sequence: TGTGCCAGTAGGACCGATTCCCAGAGCCCCTACGAGCAGTACTTC.

In this sample, this clonotype turned up many times. The CDR3 DNA reads as TGTGCCAGCAGCCCCCAGCGAGCGGGAGGGCTTTCCTACGAGCAGTACTTC. This translates into CASSPQRAGGLSYEQYF. The gene calls are TRBV7-6 and TRBJ2-7; the match to TRBD2 covers 10 bases. J was trimmed by 1 base and V by 5 bases; bases with no gene match: 11. The CDR3 has 17 residues. The germline V gene encodes CDR1 SGHVS and CDR2 FNYEAQ.

This chain joins TRBV11-2 and TRBJ1-6; 7 nucleotides line up with TRBD1. J was trimmed by 10 bases and V by 5 bases; bases with no gene match: 8. The V gene's germline CDR1 is SGHAT and CDR2 FQNNGV. The CDR3 has 14 residues. The CDR3 region has the DNA TGTGCCAGCAGCCAACTGCAGGGGGGATCACCCCTCCACTTT. It encodes CASSQLQGGSPLHF. The whole variable domain, remainder taken from reference TRBV11-2 and TRBJ1-6, is EAGVAQSPRYKIIEKRQSVAFWCNPISGHATLYWYQQILGQGPKLLIQFQNNGVVDDSQLPKDRFSAERLKGVDSTLKIQPAKLEDSAVYLCASSQLQGGSPLHFGNGTRLTVT.

The CDR3 DNA sequence: TGTGCCAGCAGCTCAGACAGCTCATACGCTGAAGCTTTCTTT. The encoded protein is CASSSDSSYAEAFF. V and J are TRBV7-2 and TRBJ1-1, with D tentatively TRBD1 (5 bases). The CDR3 has 14 residues. Between the trimmed V and J ends, which lost 4 bases and 6 bases, there was a span of 15 bases. Germline CDR1 and CDR2: SGHTA and FQGNSA.

The J gene is TRBJ2-5, the V gene TRBV7-2; tentatively, D is TRBD2 (6 bases). V dropped 7 bases and J dropped 5 bases, with 23 bases sitting between them. Germline V gene data show CDR1 as SGHTA and CDR2 as FQGNSA. The length of the CDR3 is 16 residues. In DNA, the CDR3 is TGTGCCAGCACCCAAGGAGGGGTTGGCACGGGGGAGACCCAGTACTTC. It specifies CASTQGGVGTGETQYF.

The CDR3 reads CSVFVLAGVAGEAFF. The CDR3 DNA follows: TGCAGCGTTTTCGTCCTAGCGGGAGTCGCCGGGGAAGCTTTCTTT. The V call is TRBV29-1, the J call TRBJ1-1; D unresolved. V shed 5 bases and J shed 8 bases, with 24 bases lying between them. Germline V gene lookup returns CDR1 SQVTM and CDR2 ANQGSEA. This CDR3 has 15 residues. Based on the CDR3 plus reference TRBV29-1 and TRBJ1-1, the full variable domain is SAVISQKPSRDICQRGTSLTIQCQVDSQVTMMFWYRQQPGQSLTLIATANQGSEATYESGFVIDKFPISRPNLTFSTLTVSNMSPEDSSIYLCSVFVLAGVAGEAFFGQGTRLTVV.

This clonotype was detected ten times or more. V usage is TRBV10-2 and J usage is TRBJ1-6; D is uncertain. Trimming pared 7 bases from V and 10 bases from J, leaving 17 bases between. There are 14 residues in the CDR3. CDR1 is WSHSY and CDR2 is SAAADI in the germline V gene. The CDR3 DNA follows: TGCGCCAGCAATAAGGGCTTAGTGGAATCACCCCTCCACTTT. It specifies CASNKGLVESPLHF.

A remark on this clonotype: This may be a read error, as it is one base from a much larger clone. V and J are TRBV7-9 and TRBJ2-5; D might be TRBD2 (7 bases). The CDR3 has 16 residues. Germline V CDR1 and CDR2: SEHNR, FQNEAQ (reference sequence). Trimming took off 5 bases at V and 1 base at J, with 17 bases between the two ends. CDR3 region: CASSVWGGLVQETQYF. CDR3 nucleotides: TGTGCCAGCAGCGTTTGGGGGGGGCTCGTCCAAGAGACCCAGTACTTC.

The chain uses TRBV14 and TRBJ1-5; 8 bases align to TRBD1. V lost 2 bases, J lost 6 bases, and 6 bases stayed unmatched. Germline V lookup: CDR1 SGHDN, CDR2 FVKESK. The CDR3 extends over 15 amino acids. CDR3 coding DNA: TGTGCCAGCAGCCAATGGACAGGGTTTACTCAGCCCCAGCATTTT. Translation: CASSQWTGFTQPQHF.